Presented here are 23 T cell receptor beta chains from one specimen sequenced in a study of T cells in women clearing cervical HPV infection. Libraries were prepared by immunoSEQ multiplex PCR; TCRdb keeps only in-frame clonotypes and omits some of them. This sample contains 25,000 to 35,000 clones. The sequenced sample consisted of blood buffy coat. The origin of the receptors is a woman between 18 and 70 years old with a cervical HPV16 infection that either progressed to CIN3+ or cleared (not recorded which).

The CDR3 bases that were read are TGTGCCAGCAGCTTAGAATCGGGGGACTATGGT. Translation gives CASSLESGDYG. The CDR3 reads in full as CASSLESGDYGQYF. V is TRBV7-9 and J is TRBJ2-4, with 7 bases identical to TRBD2. Coverage ceases 3 residues before the CDR3 finishes, and the germline J gene fills in the end. The CDR3 totals 14 residues. Per the germline V gene, CDR1 is SEHNR and CDR2 is FQNEAQ (reference sequence).

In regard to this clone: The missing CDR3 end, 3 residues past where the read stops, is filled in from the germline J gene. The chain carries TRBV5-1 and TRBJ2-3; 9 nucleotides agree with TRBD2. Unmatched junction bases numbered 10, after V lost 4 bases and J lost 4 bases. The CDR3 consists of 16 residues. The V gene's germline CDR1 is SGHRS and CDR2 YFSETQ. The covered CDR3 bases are TGCGCCAGCAGCAACGCCATAGCGGGGGATCCAGATACG. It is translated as CASSNAIAGDPDT. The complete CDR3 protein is CASSNAIAGDPDTQYF.

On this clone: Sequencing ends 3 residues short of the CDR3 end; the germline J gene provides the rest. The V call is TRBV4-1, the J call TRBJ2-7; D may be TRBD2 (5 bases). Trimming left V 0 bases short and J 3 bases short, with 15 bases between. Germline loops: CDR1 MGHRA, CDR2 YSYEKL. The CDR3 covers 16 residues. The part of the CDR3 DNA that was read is TGCGCCAGCAGCCAAGAAGGCGAGGGCGACATCTACGAG. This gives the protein CASSQEGEGDIYE. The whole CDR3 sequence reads CASSQEGEGDIYEQYF.

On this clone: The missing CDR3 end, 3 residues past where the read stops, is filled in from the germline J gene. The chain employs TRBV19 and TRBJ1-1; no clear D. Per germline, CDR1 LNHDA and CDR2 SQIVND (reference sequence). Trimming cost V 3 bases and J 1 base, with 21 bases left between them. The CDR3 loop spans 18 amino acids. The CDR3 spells CASSIPPVLRARNTEAFF. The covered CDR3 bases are TGTGCCAGTAGTATCCCGCCCGTCTTGAGGGCCAGGAACACTGAA.

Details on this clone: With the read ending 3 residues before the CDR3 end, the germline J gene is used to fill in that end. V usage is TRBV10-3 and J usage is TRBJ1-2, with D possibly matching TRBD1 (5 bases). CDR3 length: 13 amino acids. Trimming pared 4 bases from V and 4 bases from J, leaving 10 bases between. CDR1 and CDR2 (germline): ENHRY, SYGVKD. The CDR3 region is CAISGEGSYGYTF. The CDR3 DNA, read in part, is TGTGCCATCAGTGGGGAGGGGTCCTATGGC.

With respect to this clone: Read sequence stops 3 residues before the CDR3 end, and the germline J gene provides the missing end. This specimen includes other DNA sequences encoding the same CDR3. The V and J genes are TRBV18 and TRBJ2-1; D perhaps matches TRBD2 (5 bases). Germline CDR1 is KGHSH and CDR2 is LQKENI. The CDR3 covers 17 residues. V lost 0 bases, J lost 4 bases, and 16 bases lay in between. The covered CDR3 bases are TGTGCCAGCTCACCACCGGTTGCCCAGCGGCTGTACAATGAG. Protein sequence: CASSPPVAQRLYNE. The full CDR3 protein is CASSPPVAQRLYNEQFF.

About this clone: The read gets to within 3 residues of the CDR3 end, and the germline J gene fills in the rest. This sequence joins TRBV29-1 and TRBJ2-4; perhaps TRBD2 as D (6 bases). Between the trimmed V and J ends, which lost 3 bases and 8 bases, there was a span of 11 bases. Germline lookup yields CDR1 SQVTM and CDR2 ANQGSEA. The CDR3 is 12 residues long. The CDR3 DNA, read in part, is TGCAGCGTTGACGGCGGGGAGGACATT. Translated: CSVDGGEDI. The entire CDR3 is CSVDGGEDIQYF. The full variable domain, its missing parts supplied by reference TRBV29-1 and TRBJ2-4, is SAVISQKPSRDICQRGTSLTIQCQVDSQVTMMFWYRQQPGQSLTLIATANQGSEATYESGFVIDKFPISRPNLTFSTLTVSNMSPEDSSIYLCSVDGGEDIQYFGAGTRLSVL.

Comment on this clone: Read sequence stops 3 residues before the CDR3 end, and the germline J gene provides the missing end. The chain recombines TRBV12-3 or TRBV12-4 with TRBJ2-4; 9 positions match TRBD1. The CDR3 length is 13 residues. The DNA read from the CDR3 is TGTGCCAGCACTCCCCGACAGGGGGTCAGT. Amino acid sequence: CASTPRQGVS. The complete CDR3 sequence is CASTPRQGVSQYF.

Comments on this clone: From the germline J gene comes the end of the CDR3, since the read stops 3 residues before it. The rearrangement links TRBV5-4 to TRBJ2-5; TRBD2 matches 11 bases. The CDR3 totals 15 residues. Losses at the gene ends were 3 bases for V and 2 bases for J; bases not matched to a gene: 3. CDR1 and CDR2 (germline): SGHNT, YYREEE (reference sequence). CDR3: CASSWGTSGQETQYF. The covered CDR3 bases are TGTGCCAGCAGCTGGGGGACTAGCGGTCAAGAGACC.

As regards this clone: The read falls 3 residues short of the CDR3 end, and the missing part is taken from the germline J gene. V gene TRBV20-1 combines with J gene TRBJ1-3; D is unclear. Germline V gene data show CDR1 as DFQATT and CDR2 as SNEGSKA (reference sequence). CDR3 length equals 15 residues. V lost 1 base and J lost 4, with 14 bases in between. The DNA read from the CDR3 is TGCAGTGCTAGAGCCGGTAGAGTAAAAGGAAACACC. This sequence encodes CSARAGRVKGNT. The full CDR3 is CSARAGRVKGNTIYF.

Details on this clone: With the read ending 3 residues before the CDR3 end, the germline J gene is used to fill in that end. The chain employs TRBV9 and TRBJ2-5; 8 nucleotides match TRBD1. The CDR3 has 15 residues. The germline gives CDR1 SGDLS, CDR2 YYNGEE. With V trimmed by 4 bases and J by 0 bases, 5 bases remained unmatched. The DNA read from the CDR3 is TGTGCCAGCAGCCTCGGGACAGGCAACCAAGAGACC. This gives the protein CASSLGTGNQET. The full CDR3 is CASSLGTGNQETQYF.

The CDR3 here is CASSDRMNTEAFF. Partial CDR3 DNA: TGTGCCAGCAGCGACAGGATGAACACTGAA. V gene TRBV7-2 combines with J gene TRBJ1-1, with D tentatively TRBD1 (6 bases). Read data end 3 residues before the CDR3 end; the end is taken from the germline J gene. The CDR3 contains 13 residues. The germline gives CDR1 SGHTA, CDR2 FQGNSA. Deletions cut 5 bases from V and 0 bases from J, with 7 bases between. The variable domain in full, with the rest retrieved from reference TRBV7-2 and TRBJ1-1, is GAGVSQSPSNKVTEKGKDVELRCDPISGHTALYWYRQSLGQGLEFLIYFQGNSAPDKSGLPSDRFSAERTGGSVSTLTIQRTQQEDSAVYLCASSDRMNTEAFFGQGTRLTVV.

The part of the CDR3 DNA that was read is TGTGCCAGCAGTGAATATGAACAAACGTCTCAAGAGACC. Protein: CASSEYEQTSQET. The full CDR3 protein is CASSEYEQTSQETQYF. The chain employs TRBV25-1 and TRBJ2-5, with D hard to call. The sequence runs out 3 residues before the end of the CDR3; the remainder is reconstructed from the germline J gene. CDR3 size: 16 residues. Between the trimmed V and J ends, which lost 0 bases and 2 bases, there was a span of 13 bases. Germline-derived CDR1 and CDR2 are MGHDK and SYGVNS.

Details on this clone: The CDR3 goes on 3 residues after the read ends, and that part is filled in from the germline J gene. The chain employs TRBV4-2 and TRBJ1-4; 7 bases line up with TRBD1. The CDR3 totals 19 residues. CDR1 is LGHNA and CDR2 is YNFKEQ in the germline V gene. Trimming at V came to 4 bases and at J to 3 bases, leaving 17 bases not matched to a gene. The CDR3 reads CASSLGSRGLKSPNEKLFF. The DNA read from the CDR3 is TGTGCCAGCAGCCTTGGATCCAGGGGGTTAAAGTCACCTAATGAAAAA.

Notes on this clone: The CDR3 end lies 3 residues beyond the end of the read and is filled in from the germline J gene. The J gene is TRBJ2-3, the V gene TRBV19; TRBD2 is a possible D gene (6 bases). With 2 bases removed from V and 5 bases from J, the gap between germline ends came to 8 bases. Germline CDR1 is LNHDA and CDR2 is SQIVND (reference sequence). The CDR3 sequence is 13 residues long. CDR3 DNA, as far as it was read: TGTGCCAGTAGTATACGGAGGGGAGATACG. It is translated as CASSIRRGDT. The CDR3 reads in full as CASSIRRGDTQYF.

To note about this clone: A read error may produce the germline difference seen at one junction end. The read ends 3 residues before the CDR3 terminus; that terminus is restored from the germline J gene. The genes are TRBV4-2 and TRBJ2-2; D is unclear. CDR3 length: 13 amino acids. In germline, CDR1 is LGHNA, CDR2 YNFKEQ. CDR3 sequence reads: CASRRIGTGELFF. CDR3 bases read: TGCGCCAGCAGGCGCATCGGCACCGGGGAG.

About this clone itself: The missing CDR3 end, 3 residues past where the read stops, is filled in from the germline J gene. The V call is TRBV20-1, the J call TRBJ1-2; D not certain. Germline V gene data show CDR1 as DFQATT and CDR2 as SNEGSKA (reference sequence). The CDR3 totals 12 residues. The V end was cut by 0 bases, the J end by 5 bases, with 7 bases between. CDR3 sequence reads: CSARDRRYGYTF. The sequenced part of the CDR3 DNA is TGCAGTGCTAGAGACAGGAGGTATGGC.

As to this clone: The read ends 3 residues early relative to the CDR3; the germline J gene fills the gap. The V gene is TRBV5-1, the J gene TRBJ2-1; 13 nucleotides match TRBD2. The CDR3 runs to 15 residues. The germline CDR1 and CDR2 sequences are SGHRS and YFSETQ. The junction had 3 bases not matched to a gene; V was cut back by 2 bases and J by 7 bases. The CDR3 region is CASSLLAGGQNEQFF. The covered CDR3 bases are TGCGCCAGCAGCTTACTAGCGGGAGGGCAAAATGAG.

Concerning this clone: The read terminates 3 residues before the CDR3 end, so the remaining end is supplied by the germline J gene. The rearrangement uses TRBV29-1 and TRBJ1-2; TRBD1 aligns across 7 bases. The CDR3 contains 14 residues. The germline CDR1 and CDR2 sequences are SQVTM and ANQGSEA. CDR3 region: CSVEVGDSTDTYTF. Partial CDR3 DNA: TGCAGCGTTGAAGTAGGGGACAGCACAGATACC. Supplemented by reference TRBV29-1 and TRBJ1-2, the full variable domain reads SAVISQKPSRDICQRGTSLTIQCQVDSQVTMMFWYRQQPGQSLTLIATANQGSEATYESGFVIDKFPISRPNLTFSTLTVSNMSPEDSSIYLCSVEVGDSTDTYTFGSGTRLTVV.

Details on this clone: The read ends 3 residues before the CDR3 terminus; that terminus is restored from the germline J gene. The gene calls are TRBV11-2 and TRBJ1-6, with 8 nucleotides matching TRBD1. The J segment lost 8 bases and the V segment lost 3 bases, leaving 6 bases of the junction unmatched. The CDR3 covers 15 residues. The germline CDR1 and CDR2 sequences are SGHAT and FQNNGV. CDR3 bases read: TGTGCCAGCAGCTTGAACAGGGGGAGATATTCACCC. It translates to CASSLNRGRYSP. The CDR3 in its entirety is CASSLNRGRYSPLHF.

The DNA read from the CDR3 is TGTGCCAGCAGCCCCATCGGGGGGCAGGGAGAGACC. Translated, it gives CASSPIGGQGET. The full CDR3 is CASSPIGGQGETQYF. This chain connects TRBV7-3 to TRBJ2-5; tentatively, D is TRBD2 (7 bases). With the read ending 3 residues before the CDR3 end, the germline J gene is used to fill in that end. The V gene lost 5 bases and the J gene lost 4 bases, with 17 bases spanning the gap. Germline V CDR1 and CDR2: SGHTA, FQGTGA. The CDR3 totals 15 residues.

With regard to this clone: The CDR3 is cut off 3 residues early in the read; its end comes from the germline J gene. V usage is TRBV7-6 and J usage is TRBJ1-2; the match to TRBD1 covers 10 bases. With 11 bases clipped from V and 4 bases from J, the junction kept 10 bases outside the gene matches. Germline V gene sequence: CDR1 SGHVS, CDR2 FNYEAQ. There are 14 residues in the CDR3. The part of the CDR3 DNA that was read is TGTGCCGTCCCTTCCGGGACAGGGGTCTATGGC. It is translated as CAVPSGTGVYG. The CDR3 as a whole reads CAVPSGTGVYGYTF.

The CDR3 loop reads CASSTGGAYNSPLFF. The DNA read from the CDR3 is TGTGCCAGTAGTACAGGGGGCGCTTATAATTCACCG. The chain combines TRBV19 with TRBJ2-2; 8 bases line up with TRBD1. The CDR3 end lies 3 residues beyond the end of the read and is filled in from the germline J gene. The CDR3 loop spans 15 amino acids. In germline, CDR1 is LNHDA, CDR2 SQIVND (reference sequence).